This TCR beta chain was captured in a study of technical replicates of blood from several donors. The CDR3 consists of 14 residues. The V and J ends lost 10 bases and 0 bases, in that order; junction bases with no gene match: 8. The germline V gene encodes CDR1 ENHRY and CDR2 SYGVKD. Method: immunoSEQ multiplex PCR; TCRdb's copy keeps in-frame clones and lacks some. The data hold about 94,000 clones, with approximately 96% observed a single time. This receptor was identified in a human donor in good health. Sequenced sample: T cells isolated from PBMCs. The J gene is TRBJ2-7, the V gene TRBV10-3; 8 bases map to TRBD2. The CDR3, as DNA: TGTGCCACTACGACGGGGGGGAGCTCCTACGAGCAGTACTTC. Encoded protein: CATTTGGSSYEQYF.